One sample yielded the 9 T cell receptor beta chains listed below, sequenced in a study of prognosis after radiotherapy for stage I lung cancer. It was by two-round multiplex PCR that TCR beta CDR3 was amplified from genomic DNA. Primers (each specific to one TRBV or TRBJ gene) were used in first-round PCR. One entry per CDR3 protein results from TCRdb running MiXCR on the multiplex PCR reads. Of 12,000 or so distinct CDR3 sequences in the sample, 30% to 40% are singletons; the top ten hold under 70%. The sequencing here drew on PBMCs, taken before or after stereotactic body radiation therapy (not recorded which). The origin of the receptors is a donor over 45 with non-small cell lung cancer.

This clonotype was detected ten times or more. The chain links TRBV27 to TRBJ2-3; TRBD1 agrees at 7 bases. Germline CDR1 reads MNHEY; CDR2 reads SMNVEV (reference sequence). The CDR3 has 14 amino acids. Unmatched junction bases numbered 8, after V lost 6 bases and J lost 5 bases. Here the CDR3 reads CASRTRTGVDTQYF. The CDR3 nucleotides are TGTGCCAGCAGGACAAGAACAGGGGTAGATACGCAGTATTTT.

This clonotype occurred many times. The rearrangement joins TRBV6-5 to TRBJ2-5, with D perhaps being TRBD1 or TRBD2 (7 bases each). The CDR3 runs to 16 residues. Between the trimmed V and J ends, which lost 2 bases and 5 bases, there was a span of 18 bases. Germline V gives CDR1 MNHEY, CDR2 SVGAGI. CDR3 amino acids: CASSYQGGEMWETQYF. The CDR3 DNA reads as TGTGCCAGCAGTTACCAGGGGGGGGAAATGTGGGAGACCCAGTACTTC.

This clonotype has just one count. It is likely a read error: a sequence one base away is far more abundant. The CDR3 loop is CASSDFRGTSGPNEQFF. CDR3 DNA sequence: TGTGCCAGCAGTGATTTCCGGGGGACTAGCGGACCCAATGAGCAGTTCTTC. The J gene is TRBJ2-1, the V gene TRBV12-3 or TRBV12-4; 11 nucleotides agree with TRBD2. J gave up 6 bases and V 5 bases, and 12 bases lay outside the gene matches. This CDR3 is 17 amino acids long.

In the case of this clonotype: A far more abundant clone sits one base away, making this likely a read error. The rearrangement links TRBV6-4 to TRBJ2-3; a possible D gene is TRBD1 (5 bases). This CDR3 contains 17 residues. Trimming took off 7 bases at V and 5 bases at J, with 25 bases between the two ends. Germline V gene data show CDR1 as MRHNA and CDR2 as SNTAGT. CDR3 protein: CASKRGCGALAVDTQYF. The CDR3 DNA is TGTGCCAGCAAAAGGGGCTGTGGGGCCCTGGCGGTAGATACGCAGTATTTT.

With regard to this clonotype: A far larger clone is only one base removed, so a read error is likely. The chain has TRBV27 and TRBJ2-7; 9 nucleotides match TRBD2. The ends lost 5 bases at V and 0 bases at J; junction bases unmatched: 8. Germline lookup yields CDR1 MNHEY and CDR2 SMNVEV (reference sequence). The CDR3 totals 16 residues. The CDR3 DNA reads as TGTGCCAGCAGTAGCTCTAGCGGGGATAGCTCCTACGAGCAGTACTTC. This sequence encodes CASSSSSGDSSYEQYF.

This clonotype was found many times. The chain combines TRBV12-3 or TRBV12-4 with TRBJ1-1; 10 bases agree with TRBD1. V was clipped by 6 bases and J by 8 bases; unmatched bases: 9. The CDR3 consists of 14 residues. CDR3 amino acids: CASRRTWDRGEAFF. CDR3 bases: TGTGCCAGCAGACGTACTTGGGACAGGGGAGAAGCTTTCTTT.

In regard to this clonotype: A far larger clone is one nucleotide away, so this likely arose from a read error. The CDR3 nucleotides are TGTGCCAGCTCACCAGCAGTTCCTAGCACAGATACGCAGTATTTT. Translation: CASSPAVPSTDTQYF. The rearrangement links TRBV7-9 to TRBJ2-3; D not resolved. The germline V gene has CDR1 SEHNR and CDR2 FQNEAQ (reference sequence). This CDR3 is built from 15 residues. V lost 8 bases to trimming and J lost 0 bases, with 15 bases between them.

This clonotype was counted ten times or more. DNA for the CDR3: TGTGCTAGTGGTTTTAGGGTGGACACTGAAGCTTTCTTT. It is translated as CASGFRVDTEAFF. The rearrangement links TRBV12-5 to TRBJ1-1; D remains unclear. The CDR3 spans 13 residues. The germline V and J ends were trimmed by 3 bases and 3 bases, with 8 bases remaining between them. CDR1 is LGHNT and CDR2 is FRNRAP in the germline V gene.

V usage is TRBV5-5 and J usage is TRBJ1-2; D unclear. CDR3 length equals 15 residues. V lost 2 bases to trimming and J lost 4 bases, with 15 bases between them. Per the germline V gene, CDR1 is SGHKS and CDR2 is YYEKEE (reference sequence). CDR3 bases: TGTGCCAGCAGCTTATCGGGATGGGAGATCTATGGCTACACCTTC. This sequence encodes CASSLSGWEIYGYTF.